Listed below are T cell receptor beta chains from one sample, sequenced in a study of shared clonotypes between healthy human individuals. Method: immunoSEQ multiplex PCR; TCRdb's copy keeps in-frame clones and lacks some. The sample has about 1.1 million clones, approximately 80% seen once; the top ten hold 0.7% to 0.95%. The specimen was memory CD4+ T cells from PBMCs. All receptors derive from a man aged 18 to 30 in good health. Some clones in this sample may be carry-over from other donors' samples. The CDR3 runs from the conserved cysteine through the conserved F or W. The order of the fields is J gene, V gene, CDR3 protein.

TRBJ1-1,TRBV7-9,CASSLGQEGDTEAFF
TRBJ2-5,TRBV6-5,CASSYSTGQQETQYF
TRBJ1-4,TRBV11-2,CASSLVVATNEKLFF
TRBJ1-2,TRBV14,CASSSGTDFYGYTF
TRBJ2-1,TRBV6-6,CASVPDGAYNEQFF
TRBJ2-6,TRBV30,CAWRPLGGGIGSGANVLTF
TRBJ1-4,TRBV6-5,CATRRSLNEKLFF
TRBJ2-6,TRBV5-1,CASSLVAAGSGANVLTF
TRBJ2-7,TRBV2,CASKVEQGVIEQYF
TRBJ1-1,TRBV5-4,CASSLGGPGQGNTEAFF
TRBJ2-7,TRBV30,CAWSVDYEQYF
TRBJ1-1,TRBV28,CASRQPGRGNTEAFF
TRBJ2-7,TRBV18,CASSPGTRAYEQYF
TRBJ1-2,TRBV6-5,CASRGESRGYTF
TRBJ2-7,TRBV7-9,CASSLSASSYEQYF
TRBJ1-4,TRBV7-9,CASSLGQGAGEKLFF
TRBJ2-7,TRBV6-6,CASSRDRGTYEQYF
TRBJ1-3,TRBV6-5,CASRLTQGGNTIYF
TRBJ2-1,TRBV2,CASSEGGRNYNEQFF
TRBJ2-7,TRBV9,CASSVFSGREQYF
TRBJ2-3,TRBV28,CASSLGSDADTQYF
TRBJ2-3,TRBV5-1,CASSSARGSAGGDTQYF
TRBJ2-2,TRBV7-9,CASSSTGLGPEELFF
TRBJ2-5,TRBV5-1,CASTHGGRPQETQYF
TRBJ2-5,TRBV5-6,CASTSREGETQYF
TRBJ2-3,TRBV7-8,CASSLEGTGFRDTQYF
TRBJ1-5,TRBV6-6,CASSDGTSAQPQHF
TRBJ2-3,TRBV14,CASSQGARWSTDTQYF
TRBJ1-5,TRBV19,CANPNDQPQHF
TRBJ1-1,TRBV14,CASSQGMNTEAFF